This T cell receptor beta chain was identified in a study of T cell responses to AZD1222 COVID-19 vaccine. Libraries were prepared by immunoSEQ multiplex PCR; TCRdb keeps only in-frame clonotypes and omits some of them. The sample consists of some 170,000 clones, about 89% of them appearing once. The CDR3 spans 14 residues. Germline CDR1 reads LGHNA; CDR2 reads YNFKEQ. Trimming pared 1 base from V and 1 base from J, leaving 7 bases between. This receptor was identified in an adult in good health. This chain joins TRBV4-2 and TRBJ1-1; D is undetermined. This specimen was peripheral blood, taken on day 0 of AZD1222 vaccination. CDR3 sequence reads: CASSQVGKNTEAFF. The CDR3 DNA follows: TGTGCCAGCAGCCAAGTCGGGAAGAACACTGAAGCTTTCTTT.